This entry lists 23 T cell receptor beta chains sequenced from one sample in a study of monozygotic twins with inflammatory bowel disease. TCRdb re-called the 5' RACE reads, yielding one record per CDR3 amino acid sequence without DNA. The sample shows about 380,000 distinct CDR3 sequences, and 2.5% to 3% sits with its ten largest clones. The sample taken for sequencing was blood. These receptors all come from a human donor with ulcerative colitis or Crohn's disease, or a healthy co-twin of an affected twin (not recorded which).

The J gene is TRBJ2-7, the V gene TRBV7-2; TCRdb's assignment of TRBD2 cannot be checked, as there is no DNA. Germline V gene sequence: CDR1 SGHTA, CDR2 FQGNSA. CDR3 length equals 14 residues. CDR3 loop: CASSPPGSRYEQYF.

The CDR3 is CASSPRDRNNYGYTF. V and J are TRBV6-1 and TRBJ1-2; the D call of TRBD1 rests on TCRdb alone, since no DNA is present to check it. CDR1 is MNHNS, CDR2 SASEGT, per germline. This CDR3 is built from 15 residues.

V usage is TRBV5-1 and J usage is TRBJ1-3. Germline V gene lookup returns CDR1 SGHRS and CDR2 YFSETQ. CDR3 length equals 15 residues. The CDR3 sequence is CASSLAPDSGNTIYF.

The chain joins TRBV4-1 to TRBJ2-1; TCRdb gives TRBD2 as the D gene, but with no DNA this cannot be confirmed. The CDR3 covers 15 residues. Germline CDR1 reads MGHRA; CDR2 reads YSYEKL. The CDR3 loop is CASSQGTSGHGEQFF.

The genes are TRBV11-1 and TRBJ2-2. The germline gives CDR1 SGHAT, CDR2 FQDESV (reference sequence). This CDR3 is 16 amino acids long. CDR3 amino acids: CASSLNLGTDTGELFF.

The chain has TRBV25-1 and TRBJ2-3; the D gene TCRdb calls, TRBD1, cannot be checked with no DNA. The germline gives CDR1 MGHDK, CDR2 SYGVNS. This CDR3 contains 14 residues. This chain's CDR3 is CASSPQGITDTQYF.

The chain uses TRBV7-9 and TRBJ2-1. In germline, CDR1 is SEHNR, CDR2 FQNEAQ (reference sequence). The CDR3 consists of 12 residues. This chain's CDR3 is CASSLGTIEQFF.

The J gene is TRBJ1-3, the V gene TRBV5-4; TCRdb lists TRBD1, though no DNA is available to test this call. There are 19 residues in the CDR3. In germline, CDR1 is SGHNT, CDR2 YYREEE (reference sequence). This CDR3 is CASNFRGSGGSASGNTIYF.

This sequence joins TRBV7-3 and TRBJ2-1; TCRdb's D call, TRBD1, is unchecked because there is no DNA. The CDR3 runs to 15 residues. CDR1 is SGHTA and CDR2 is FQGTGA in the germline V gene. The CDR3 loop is CASSYRQGQYNEQFF.

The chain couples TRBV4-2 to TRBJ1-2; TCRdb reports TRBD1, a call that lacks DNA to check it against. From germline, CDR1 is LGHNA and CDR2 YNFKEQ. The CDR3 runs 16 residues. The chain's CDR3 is CASSQVGGQGAGGYTF.

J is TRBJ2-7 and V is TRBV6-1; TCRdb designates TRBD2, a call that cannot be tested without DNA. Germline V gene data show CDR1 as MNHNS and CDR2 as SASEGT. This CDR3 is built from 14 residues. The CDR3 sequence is CASSPTHGGGEQYF.

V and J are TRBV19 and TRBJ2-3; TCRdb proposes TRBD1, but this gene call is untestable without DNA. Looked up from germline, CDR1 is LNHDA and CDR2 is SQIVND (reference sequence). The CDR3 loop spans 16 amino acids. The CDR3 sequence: CASSRRGTPSTDTQYF.

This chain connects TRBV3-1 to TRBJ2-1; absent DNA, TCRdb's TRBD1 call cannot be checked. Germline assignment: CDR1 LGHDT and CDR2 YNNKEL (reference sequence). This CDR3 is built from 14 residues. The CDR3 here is CASSQEGGYAEQFF.

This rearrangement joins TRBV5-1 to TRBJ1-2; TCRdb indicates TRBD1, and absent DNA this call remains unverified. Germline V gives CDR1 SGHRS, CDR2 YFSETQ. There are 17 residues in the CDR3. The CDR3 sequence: CASSPSVAGQGAGGYTF.

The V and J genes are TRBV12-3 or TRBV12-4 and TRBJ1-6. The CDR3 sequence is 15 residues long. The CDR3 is CASSSLGVNNSPLHF.

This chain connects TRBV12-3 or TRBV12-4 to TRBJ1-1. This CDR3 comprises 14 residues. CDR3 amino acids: CASRTQDMGTEAFF.

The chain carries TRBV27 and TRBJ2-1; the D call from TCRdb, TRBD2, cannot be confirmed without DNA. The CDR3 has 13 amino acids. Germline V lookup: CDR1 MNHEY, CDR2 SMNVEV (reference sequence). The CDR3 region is CASSLLASGTKFF.

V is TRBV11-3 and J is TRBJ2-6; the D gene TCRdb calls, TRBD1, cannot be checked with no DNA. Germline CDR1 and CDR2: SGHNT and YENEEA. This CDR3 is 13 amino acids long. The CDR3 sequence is CASSGGTSNVLTF. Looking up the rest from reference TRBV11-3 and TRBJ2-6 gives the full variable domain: EAGVVQSPRYKIIEKKQPVAFWCNPISGHNTLYWYLQNLGQGPELLIRYENEEAVDDSQLPKDRFSAERLKGVDSTLKIQPAELGDSAVYLCASSGGTSNVLTFGAGSRLTVL.

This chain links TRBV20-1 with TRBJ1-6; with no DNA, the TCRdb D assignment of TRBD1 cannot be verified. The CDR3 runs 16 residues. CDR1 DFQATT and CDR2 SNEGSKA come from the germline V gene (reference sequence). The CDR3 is CSARNQGEFYNSPLHF.

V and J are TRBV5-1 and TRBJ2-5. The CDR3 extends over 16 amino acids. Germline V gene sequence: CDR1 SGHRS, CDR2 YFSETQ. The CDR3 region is CASSSGSLATQETQYF.

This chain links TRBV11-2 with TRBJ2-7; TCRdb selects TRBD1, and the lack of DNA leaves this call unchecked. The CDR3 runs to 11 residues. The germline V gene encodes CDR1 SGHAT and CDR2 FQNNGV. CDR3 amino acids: CASSKGYEQYF.

The CDR3 is CSVAGQSIVNEQYF. The gene calls are TRBV29-1 and TRBJ2-7; TCRdb selects TRBD1, and the lack of DNA leaves this call unchecked. The CDR3 has 14 residues. CDR1 is SQVTM and CDR2 is ANQGSEA in the germline V gene.

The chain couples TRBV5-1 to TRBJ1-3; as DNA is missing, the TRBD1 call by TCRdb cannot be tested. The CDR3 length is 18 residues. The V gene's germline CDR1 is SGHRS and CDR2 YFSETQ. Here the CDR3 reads CASSPGRGGQLSGNTIYF.